The present entry profiles one T cell receptor (beta chain) with its context. J was trimmed by 5 bases and V by 4 bases; bases with no gene match: 6. This CDR3 has 15 amino acids. The germline CDR1 and CDR2 sequences are SGHTA and FQGNSA. The sample originates from a study of T-cell memory formation after mild COVID-19. Study-wide context: TCR clusters were largely donor specific.

MiXCR, run by TCRdb on the 5' RACE reads, gives a single entry per CDR3 protein. The table lists 560,000 or so distinct CDR3 sequences, about 18% of them singletons. The material sequenced was PBMCs or a T cell subset sorted from them (not recorded which). The chain links TRBV7-2 to TRBJ2-7; 12 positions match TRBD1. The clonotype originates from an adult woman who had mild COVID-19 (a few samples of this study predate the infection). Cell type and time point are not known. The CDR3 DNA is TGTGCCAGCAGCTCCCCGGGACAGGGGGCCCACGAGCAGTACTTC. Translated, it gives CASSSPGQGAHEQYF. The variable domain in full, completed from reference TRBV7-2 and TRBJ2-7, reads GAGVSQSPSNKVTEKGKDVELRCDPISGHTALYWYRQSLGQGLEFLIYFQGNSAPDKSGLPSDRFSAERTGGSVSTLTIQRTQQEDSAVYLCASSSPGQGAHEQYFGPGTRLTVT.